The 32 T cell receptor beta chains below come from one sample, sequenced in a study of T and B cells in COVID-19 patients. Each TRB amplification used roughly 240-550 ng of genomic DNA from blood. BIOMED2 TRB-A/B primer pools were used in multiplex TRB PCR. One entry per CDR3 protein, called by TCRdb with MiXCR from the multiplex PCR reads. The sample contains tens of thousands of distinct CDR3 sequences, approximately 30% of which appear only once. What was sequenced was blood. These receptors were taken from a human donor who had recovered from COVID-19.

By share, this clonotype ranks as medium-sized (0.01 to 0.1%). The chain carries TRBV29-1 and TRBJ1-2; D ambiguous. Germline values: CDR1 SQVTM, CDR2 ANQGSEA. The CDR3 spans 12 residues. V lost 4 bases to trimming and J lost 8 bases, with 14 bases between them. The CDR3 loop reads CSVGWTGWGYTF. The CDR3 DNA sequence: TGCAGCGTTGGGTGGACCGGGTGGGGCTACACCTTC.

This clonotype was detected a few times. The chain combines TRBV12-3 or TRBV12-4 with TRBJ2-5, with TRBD1 matching over 9 bases. There are 17 residues in the CDR3. After removal of 5 bases from V and 0 bases from J, the junction contained 10 bases not matched to a gene. This chain's CDR3 is CASSPTGGYSYQETQYF. CDR3 bases: TGTGCCAGCAGTCCAACAGGGGGCTACTCTTACCAAGAGACCCAGTACTTC.

This sequence joins TRBV11-2 and TRBJ1-5; no firm D call. Germline CDR1 reads SGHAT; CDR2 reads FQNNGV. V lost 5 bases, J lost 4 bases, and 6 bases lay in between. The length of the CDR3 is 12 residues. The CDR3 DNA sequence: TGTGCCAGCAGCGTGGGGAATCAGCCCCAGCATTTT. Its translation: CASSVGNQPQHF.

In its sample, this clonotype was seen many times. The chain couples TRBV19 to TRBJ2-1; 15 bases line up with TRBD2. The germline CDR1 and CDR2 sequences are LNHDA and SQIVND (reference sequence). CDR3 length equals 18 residues. Trimming removed 5 bases from V and 1 base from J; junction bases left unmatched: 6. CDR3 region: CASSRGLAGGSSYNEQFF. The CDR3 bases are TGTGCCAGTAGTCGGGGACTAGCGGGGGGTTCTTCCTACAATGAGCAGTTCTTC.

This clonotype is judged medium-sized (0.01 to 0.1%). The chain combines TRBV19 with TRBJ1-5; D not certain. V shed 3 bases and J shed 0 bases, with 6 bases lying between them. CDR3 length: 14 amino acids. CDR1 is LNHDA, CDR2 SQIVND, per germline (reference sequence). CDR3 bases: TGTGCCAGTAGTATGCAGGCTAGCAATCAGCCCCAGCATTTT. Amino acids: CASSMQASNQPQHF.

The V gene is TRBV6-1, the J gene TRBJ2-5; 10 positions match TRBD1. The V segment lost 10 bases and the J segment 4 bases; nucleotides outside the gene matches: 9. Germline-derived CDR1 and CDR2 are MNHNS and SASEGT. The CDR3 runs to 14 residues. CDR3: CATSWDRGTETQYF. In DNA, the CDR3 is TGTGCCACCAGCTGGGACAGGGGAACAGAGACCCAGTACTTC.

The chain has TRBV19 and TRBJ1-5; possibly TRBD1 for D (5 bases). Germline assignment: CDR1 LNHDA and CDR2 SQIVND (reference sequence). With 3 bases removed from V and 10 bases from J, the gap between germline ends came to 13 bases. The CDR3 sequence is 13 residues long. For the CDR3, the DNA is TGTGCCAGTAGTATCGACAGTTCGAGTCCCCAGCATTTT. Amino acid sequence: CASSIDSSSPQHF.

This clonotype counts as medium-sized (0.01 to 0.1%). This CDR3 is CASSMTAGFYETQYF. CDR3 DNA: TGTGCCAGTAGTATGACCGCAGGGTTCTACGAGACCCAGTACTTC. The rearrangement links TRBV19 to TRBJ2-5, with D possibly being TRBD1 (5 bases). The CDR3 consists of 15 residues. Looked up from germline, CDR1 is LNHDA and CDR2 is SQIVND (reference sequence). V lost 3 bases and J 5 bases, leaving 16 bases between the germline ends.

There are a few counts of this clonotype. V is TRBV5-4 and J is TRBJ1-6, with D maybe TRBD1 (5 bases). The germline V gene has CDR1 SGHNT and CDR2 YYREEE (reference sequence). This CDR3 comprises 15 residues. V shed 4 bases and J shed 0 bases, with 8 bases lying between them. The CDR3 DNA follows: TGTGCCAGCAGCCTGGGGGGCTCCTATAATTCACCCCTCCACTTT. It is translated as CASSLGGSYNSPLHF.

This clonotype is medium-sized in the sample. DNA for the CDR3: TGCAGCGTCACGGGACAGGGGGCTTACGAGCAGTACTTC. Protein product: CSVTGQGAYEQYF. This chain links TRBV29-1 with TRBJ2-7; 12 positions match TRBD1. After removal of 6 bases from V and 4 bases from J, the junction contained 4 bases not matched to a gene. This CDR3 spans 13 amino acids. Germline lookup yields CDR1 SQVTM and CDR2 ANQGSEA.

The chain employs TRBV20-1 and TRBJ1-4; D is unresolved. The germline CDR1 and CDR2 sequences are DFQATT and SNEGSKA (reference sequence). V lost 5 bases and J lost 7, with 5 bases in between. This CDR3 has 10 amino acids. CDR3 sequence (DNA): TGCAGTGCTCTTGGTGAAAAACTGTTTTTT. This encodes CSALGEKLFF.

This clonotype came up a few times. This chain links TRBV6-5 with TRBJ2-2; TRBD1 matches 7 bases. The CDR3 spans 16 residues. Germline trimming cut 2 bases from V and 6 bases from J; bases unmatched to any gene: 9. Germline V lookup: CDR1 MNHEY, CDR2 SVGAGI. The CDR3 sequence is CASSYPIGTGAGELFF. The CDR3 bases are TGTGCCAGCAGTTACCCGATAGGTACAGGGGCCGGGGAGCTGTTTTTT.

In its sample, this clonotype was seen a few times. The chain combines TRBV11-3 with TRBJ2-7; 7 bases align to TRBD2. Germline V gives CDR1 SGHNT, CDR2 YENEEA. The CDR3 is made up of 16 amino acids. With 1 base clipped from V and 0 bases from J, the junction kept 6 bases outside the gene matches. The DNA for the CDR3 is TGTGCCAGCAGCTTAGTCGGTCTAGCGGCCTCCTACGAGCAGTACTTC. This translates into CASSLVGLAASYEQYF. Combining the CDR3 with reference TRBV11-3 and TRBJ2-7 gives the whole variable domain EAGVVQSPRYKIIEKKQPVAFWCNPISGHNTLYWYLQNLGQGPELLIRYENEEAVDDSQLPKDRFSAERLKGVDSTLKIQPAELGDSAVYLCASSLVGLAASYEQYFGPGTRLTVT.

The chain carries TRBV12-3 or TRBV12-4 and TRBJ1-5; no clear D. V gave up 8 bases and J gave up 0 bases, with 8 bases separating them. This CDR3 contains 13 residues. The CDR3 nucleotides read TGTGCCAGCTCCACGGATAGCAATCAGCCCCAGCATTTT. Amino acids: CASSTDSNQPQHF.

This clonotype showed up many times. The chain's CDR3 is CAGGTGGVPLHF. DNA of the CDR3: TGTGCCGGGGGGACAGGCGGTGTCCCCCTCCACTTT. The J gene is TRBJ1-6, the V gene TRBV30, with TRBD1 matching over 8 bases. Germline loops: CDR1 GTSNPN, CDR2 SVGIG (reference sequence). CDR3 length: 12 amino acids. With V trimmed by 8 bases and J by 13 bases, 10 bases remained unmatched.

In its sample, this clonotype ranks as medium-sized. V is TRBV12-3 or TRBV12-4 and J is TRBJ2-3; D may be TRBD1 or TRBD2 (5 bases each). V lost 6 bases to trimming and J lost 5 bases, with 15 bases between them. The CDR3 runs 14 residues. For the CDR3, the DNA is TGTGCCAGCAGCCCGGGACCCCAGGGAGATACGCAGTATTTT. This encodes CASSPGPQGDTQYF.

This chain uses TRBV4-1 with TRBJ2-2, with a weak D call TRBD1 (6 bases). CDR1 and CDR2 (germline): MGHRA, YSYEKL. The V and J ends lost 9 bases and 7 bases respectively, with 18 bases between them. The CDR3 is made up of 14 amino acids. The CDR3 spells CASRSNQGHGELFF. The CDR3 DNA reads TGCGCCAGTCGGAGCAATCAGGGACACGGGGAGCTGTTTTTT.

This clonotype came up a few times. The rearrangement uses TRBV18 and TRBJ1-1; no firm D call. This CDR3 has 17 amino acids. The germline gives CDR1 KGHSH, CDR2 LQKENI. V gave up 3 bases and J gave up 3 bases, with 20 bases separating them. CDR3 loop: CASSPPSGSKGDTEAFF. The CDR3 nucleotides are TGTGCCAGCTCACCCCCGTCGGGGAGTAAGGGCGACACTGAAGCTTTCTTT.

This chain links TRBV27 with TRBJ1-2; TRBD1 matches 8 bases. Germline CDR1 reads MNHEY; CDR2 reads SMNVEV (reference sequence). The CDR3 is made up of 14 amino acids. Unmatched junction bases numbered 7, after V lost 6 bases and J lost 4 bases. The CDR3 loop is CASRRGQAFYGYTF. The CDR3, as DNA: TGTGCCAGCAGACGGGGACAGGCTTTCTATGGCTACACCTTC.

CDR3 sequence reads: CASRRLAGINNEQFF. The CDR3 nucleotides are TGTGCCAGCAGGAGGCTAGCGGGGATCAACAATGAGCAGTTCTTC. The chain links TRBV2 to TRBJ2-1; the match to TRBD2 covers 9 bases. The CDR3 length is 15 residues. CDR1 and CDR2 (germline): SNHLY, FYNNEI. The trim removed 6 bases at V and 5 bases at J, leaving 8 bases unmatched. The variable domain in full, with the rest retrieved from reference TRBV2 and TRBJ2-1, is EPEVTQTPSHQVTQMGQEVILRCVPISNHLYFYWYRQILGQKVEFLVSFYNNEISEKSEIFDDQFSVERPDGSNFTLKIRSTKLEDSAMYFCASRRLAGINNEQFFGPGTRLTVL.

The CDR3 sequence is CSALDSSTDTQYF. The CDR3 nucleotides are TGCAGTGCTCTTGACAGTAGCACAGATACGCAGTATTTT. The chain couples TRBV20-1 to TRBJ2-3, with TRBD1 as a possible D gene (5 bases). Germline V CDR1 and CDR2: DFQATT, SNEGSKA (reference sequence). The V end was cut by 5 bases, the J end by 0 bases, with 9 bases between. The CDR3 extends over 13 amino acids.

This chain links TRBV7-9 with TRBJ2-7, with TRBD1 matching over 8 bases. Germline loops: CDR1 SEHNR, CDR2 FQNEAQ (reference sequence). This CDR3 is 16 amino acids long. Germline trimming cut 0 bases from V and 4 bases from J; bases unmatched to any gene: 8. The DNA for the CDR3 is TGTGCCAGCAGCTTAGCGATAGGACAGGGCGCGTACGAGCAGTACTTC. This codes for CASSLAIGQGAYEQYF.

This clonotype has a count of ten or more. The chain employs TRBV5-4 and TRBJ2-6; no clear D gene. CDR3 size: 16 residues. CDR1 and CDR2 from the germline V gene are SGHNT and YYREEE (reference sequence). Between the trimmed V and J ends, which lost 4 bases and 1 base, there was a span of 12 bases. The CDR3 coding sequence is TGTGCCAGCAGCCGAGGTGGTAGGTCTGGGGCCAACGTCCTGACTTTC. Its translation is CASSRGGRSGANVLTF.

The table lists this clonotype with many counts. V usage is TRBV11-3 and J usage is TRBJ1-4; the D is unclear. This CDR3 contains 15 residues. Trimming removed 1 base at V and 0 bases at J, with 6 bases between. Looked up from germline, CDR1 is SGHNT and CDR2 is YENEEA. The CDR3: CASSLGAATNEKLFF. The CDR3 DNA reads TGTGCCAGCAGCTTAGGTGCTGCAACTAATGAAAAACTGTTTTTT.

The chain couples TRBV12-3 or TRBV12-4 to TRBJ1-2; D is possibly TRBD1 (6 bases). Trimming removed 0 bases at V and 4 bases at J, with 15 bases between. CDR3 size: 16 residues. Here the CDR3 reads CASSLAFGRGPYGYTF. In DNA, the CDR3 is TGTGCCAGCAGTTTAGCGTTCGGCAGGGGACCCTATGGCTACACCTTC.

This clonotype was found a few times. The chain couples TRBV18 to TRBJ1-5, with D unclear. The CDR3 is 13 residues long. The germline CDR1 and CDR2 sequences are KGHSH and LQKENI. V lost 3 bases and J 5 bases, leaving 8 bases between the germline ends. CDR3 region: CASSPDGYQPQHF. The CDR3 DNA is TGTGCCAGCTCACCGGACGGTTATCAGCCCCAGCATTTT.

This clonotype appeared once. Germline is not matched at one junction end, which may reflect a read error. The rearrangement links TRBV5-4 to TRBJ2-3, with 8 bases fitting TRBD1. Germline V gene lookup returns CDR1 SGHNT and CDR2 YYREEE (reference sequence). The CDR3 has 16 residues. The CDR3 DNA reads as TGCGCCAGCAGCTTGGTCTTGGACAGGGGCACAGATACGCAGTATTTT. It specifies CASSLVLDRGTDTQYF.

This clonotype was counted a single time. V and J are TRBV19 and TRBJ2-7; 9 nucleotides match TRBD1. The V gene's germline CDR1 is LNHDA and CDR2 SQIVND (reference sequence). The CDR3 is 14 residues long. J lost 6 bases, V lost 5 bases, and 8 bases had no gene match. This chain's CDR3 is CASSSQGQGGEQYF. CDR3 DNA: TGTGCCAGTAGTTCCCAGGGACAGGGCGGCGAGCAGTACTTC.

This clonotype rates as medium-sized. The CDR3 region has the DNA TGCAGCGTCCGACAGGGATTGGGTGGCTACACCTTC. Its translation is CSVRQGLGGYTF. The rearrangement links TRBV29-1 to TRBJ1-2; 7 nucleotides agree with TRBD1. The CDR3 loop spans 12 amino acids. Trimming removed 6 bases from V and 7 bases from J; junction bases left unmatched: 8. Germline CDR1 is SQVTM and CDR2 is ANQGSEA.

J is TRBJ2-1 and V is TRBV24-1; tentative D call: TRBD1 (6 bases). The CDR3 has 16 residues. Looked up from germline, CDR1 is KGHDR and CDR2 is SFDVKD. Between the trimmed V and J ends, which lost 4 bases and 0 bases, there was a span of 12 bases. In nucleotides, the CDR3 is TGTGCCACCAGTGACCTTAGGGGGAGCTCCTACAATGAGCAGTTCTTC. Its translation: CATSDLRGSSYNEQFF.

V is TRBV6-6 and J is TRBJ1-6, with 9 bases that match TRBD1. The germline gives CDR1 MNHNY, CDR2 SVGAGI (reference sequence). V lost 5 bases and J lost 10; bases outside the gene matches: 15. This CDR3 comprises 17 residues. The CDR3 DNA follows: TGTGCCAGCAGTACCCCTACAGGGGGCGCGCAGTACTCACCCCTCCACTTT. The encoded protein is CASSTPTGGAQYSPLHF.

The chain has TRBV11-3 and TRBJ2-2, with 15 bases lining up with TRBD2. Germline CDR1 reads SGHNT; CDR2 reads YENEEA. With 5 bases clipped from V and 6 bases from J, the junction kept 4 bases outside the gene matches. This CDR3 has 16 residues. The CDR3 is CASSLGTSGGSGELFF. In nucleotides, the CDR3 is TGTGCCAGCAGCCTCGGGACTAGCGGGGGGTCCGGGGAGCTGTTTTTT.